One T cell receptor (beta chain) is described in this entry. No antigen is known for it. The CDR3 runs to 12 residues. Germline trimming cut 3 bases from V and 6 bases from J; bases unmatched to any gene: 1. Germline CDR1 DFQATT, CDR2 SNEGSKA (reference sequence). These data belong to a study of T-cell memory formation after mild COVID-19. Study-wide context: Clusters of TCRs were largely donor specific.

Points from the study as a whole: Contracting clones from day 15 to 85 showed balanced CD4/CD8; later expanders favored CD4+.

A 5'RACE reaction primed in the constant segment made cDNA libraries of TCR alpha and TCR beta, and these carried sample barcodes and UMIs. TCRdb redid the calling of the 5' RACE reads with MiXCR, one entry per CDR3 protein. The profile shows under 200,000 distinct CDR3 sequences, 13% of them singletons. This rearrangement joins TRBV20-1 to TRBJ2-1; 8 nucleotides align to TRBD2. Sequenced input: PBMCs or a T cell subset sorted from them (not recorded which). The clonotype originates from a man aged 18 to 29 who had mild COVID-19 (a few samples of this study predate the infection). Cell type and time point are not known. The CDR3 loop is CSASGGVNEQFF. As DNA, the CDR3 is TGCAGTGCTAGCGGGGGGGTCAATGAGCAGTTCTTC.